The entry that follows covers one TCR beta chain sequence. Its binding antigen is unknown. No clone much larger than this one lies a single base away; base qualities are absent. This sample was taken from a study of blood T cell repertoires in COVID-19 (dated by TCRdb to between 2020 and 2021). General notes on the study: The collaborator samples originated in the United States, Italy and Spain and spanned the acute and convalescent phases of COVID-19. Where available, HLA class I and class II types were obtained from metadata supplied by the sample provider rather than from assay-based typing. The material from the prospective study consisted of cDNA or gDNA derived from T cells, B-cell-depleted T cells, or PBMCs. Subjects who had been exposed to COVID-19, were actively infected with it, or had recovered from it provided the deeply sampled blood TCRbeta repertoires that made up the dataset. A freely available public database, intended as a resource for researchers studying the immune response to SARS-CoV-2, is where the repertoires were released. Nearly every sample came with metadata listing a de-identified subject ID, COVID-19 status, age in years and sex. The samples were drawn from two sources: the first 160 participants of the ongoing ImmuneRACE study, and 1,254 subjects contributed by 6 global collaborators.

The full study reports these points: The amount of clinical and demographic metadata varied by source and participant and was provided uncurated.

Including cysteine and phenylalanine, the CDR3 has 13 amino acids. CDR3 DNA is the only sequence kept; it has 39 bases, read in frame from the first base. V is reduced by 1 base and J by 7 bases, leaving a spacing of 8 bases between them. The CDR1 and CDR2 encoded by the germline V gene are SGHVS and FNYEAQ. TCRbeta CDR3 regions were amplified from genomic DNA by means of the immunoSEQ Assay, a bias-controlled multiplex PCR. On the study's bioinformatics: Within the assay, amplification of reference gene primers was used to estimate how many nucleated cells each sample contained. To quantify the absolute abundance of each unique TCRbeta CDR3 rearrangement, sequence reads were collapsed and filtered. For each sample, productive Simpson clonality was calculated by taking the square root of Simpson's diversity index across productive rearrangements. The immuneACCESS repertoire file appears here via TCRdb, limited to in-frame rearrangements. These files lack a portion of the clones; in checked studies, under half of the deficit traces to unresolved V genes, and the cause of the others is not known. From that table come the V and J calls and clone size; the DNA was used to work out D and trimming. The sample table records over 150,000 clones; 65% to 85% of these occur just once. Clones ranked in the top ten supply less than 3.5% of the sample.

Whole blood was collected in K2EDTA tubes by collaborating institutions according to the institutions' own protocols. For TCRbeta analysis, collaborators shipped samples as frozen whole blood, isolated PBMCs, or DNA extracted from either of those sample types. The V and J genes are TRBV7-6 and TRBJ1-5; TRBD1 is a possible D gene, resting on 5 matching bases. The specimen sequenced was peripheral blood. The origin of this receptor is a woman aged 55-69 years with acute or convalescent COVID-19. The nucleotides read TGTGCCAGCAGCTTAGATGGGGCGCAGCCCCAGCATTTT. This yields the protein CASSLDGAQPQHF.